The 17 T cell receptor beta chains listed next were all sequenced from one sample in a study of blood T cell repertoires in COVID-19. Some clones are missing from TCRdb's copy, which holds only in-frame ones; the method was immunoSEQ multiplex PCR. Here the sample spans 140,000 or so clones, 75% to 90% being singletons. Sequencing was carried out using peripheral blood. Source of these receptors: a woman aged 55-75 years with active COVID-19.

The V gene is TRBV15, the J gene TRBJ1-4, with D unclear. Germline lookup yields CDR1 LNHNV and CDR2 YYDKDF (reference sequence). The CDR3 totals 15 residues. V lost 5 bases to trimming and J lost 0 bases, with 10 bases between them. CDR3 sequence: CATSASGATNEKLFF. The CDR3 DNA is TGTGCCACCAGCGCCTCAGGTGCAACTAATGAAAAACTGTTTTTT.

This clone was counted between two and nine times. V usage is TRBV21-1 and J usage is TRBJ2-1; the DNA was not used to check the table's D call, TRBD2. TRBV21-1 is marked as a pseudogene. The CDR3 loop spans 19 amino acids. The CDR3 reads CASSKPLTQTSGRINEQFF. The CDR3 DNA reads as TGTGCCAGCAGCAAACCCTTGACCCAAACTAGCGGGAGGATCAATGAGCAGTTCTTC.

The gene calls are TRBV18 and TRBJ2-7; 8 bases agree with TRBD1. The length of the CDR3 is 17 residues. Germline V gene data show CDR1 as KGHSH and CDR2 as LQKENI. V was pared by 4 bases and J by 4 bases, with 15 bases of the junction left unmatched. For the CDR3, the DNA is TGTGCCAGCTCACTATCCAGTCGTAGGACAGGGCCTTACGAGCAGTACTTC. This encodes CASSLSSRRTGPYEQYF.

The CDR3 nucleotides read TGTGCCACCAGTGAAACAGGGGCCACCGGGGAGCTGTTTTTT. It translates to CATSETGATGELFF. This chain connects TRBV24-1 to TRBJ2-2; TRBD1 matches 7 bases. CDR3 length: 14 residues. The J segment lost 4 bases and the V segment lost 4 bases, leaving 2 bases of the junction unmatched. Germline CDR1 reads KGHDR; CDR2 reads SFDVKD.

This chain uses TRBV28 with TRBJ2-7; 8 bases agree with TRBD2. Germline V lookup: CDR1 MDHEN, CDR2 SYDVKM. With V trimmed by 7 bases and J by 2 bases, 7 bases remained unmatched. This CDR3 comprises 14 residues. CDR3 bases: TGTGCCAGCATAAGCGGGAGCCTAACCTACGAGCAGTACTTC. It translates to CASISGSLTYEQYF. The variable domain in full, completed from reference TRBV28 and TRBJ2-7, reads DVKVTQSSRYLVKRTGEKVFLECVQDMDHENMFWYRQDPGLGLRLIYFSYDVKMKEKGDIPEGYSVSREKKERFSLILESASTNQTSMYLCASISGSLTYEQYFGPGTRLTVT.

V and J are TRBV7-3 and TRBJ2-7, with 7 bases matching TRBD2. V trimming: 5 bases; J trimming: 6 bases; junction bases outside the gene matches: 13. CDR1 is SGHTA and CDR2 is FQGTGA in the germline V gene. This CDR3 comprises 15 residues. The CDR3 region is CASSEAGTMGLEQYF. The CDR3 DNA sequence: TGTGCCAGCAGCGAAGCCGGGACTATGGGGCTCGAGCAGTACTTC.

The chain couples TRBV27 to TRBJ2-7, with TRBD1 matching over 10 bases. V shed 7 bases and J 2 bases; nucleotides not matched to a gene: 11. The CDR3 spans 16 residues. Germline CDR1 reads MNHEY; CDR2 reads SMNVEV (reference sequence). This chain's CDR3 is CASTTRYGTGAYEQYF. The CDR3 DNA reads as TGTGCCAGCACCACGAGGTATGGGACAGGGGCCTACGAGCAGTACTTC.

This sequence joins TRBV11-1 and TRBJ2-4, with 10 positions matching TRBD2. From germline, CDR1 is SGHAT and CDR2 FQDESV (reference sequence). The V segment lost 11 bases and the J segment 6 bases; nucleotides outside the gene matches: 7. The length of the CDR3 is 13 residues. CDR3 amino acids: CASGGTSVNIQYF. CDR3 bases: TGTGCCTCCGGCGGGACTAGCGTAAACATTCAGTACTTC.

The chain combines TRBV9 with TRBJ2-5; D possibly corresponds to TRBD2 (6 bases). The CDR3 spans 16 residues. Germline CDR1 SGDLS, CDR2 YYNGEE. The V gene lost 4 bases and the J gene lost 5 bases, with 21 bases spanning the gap. CDR3 bases: TGTGCCAGCAGCACATACGGGAGAGGGAGTGTGGAGACCCAGTACTTC. Translated: CASSTYGRGSVETQYF.

The CDR3 coding sequence is TGCAGCGTCGTTGACAGTTACGAGCTGAACACTGAAGCTTTCTTT. It specifies CSVVDSYELNTEAFF. The J gene is TRBJ1-1, the V gene TRBV29-1, with a tentative D call TRBD1 (5 bases). CDR1 is SQVTM and CDR2 is ANQGSEA in the germline V gene. V lost 6 bases, J lost 0 bases, and 17 bases lay in between. The CDR3 runs 15 residues.

The V call is TRBV5-4, the J call TRBJ2-1; weak D call: TRBD1 (5 bases). Germline V gene data show CDR1 as SGHNT and CDR2 as YYREEE (reference sequence). This CDR3 has 13 amino acids. V lost 3 bases to trimming and J lost 7 bases, with 11 bases between them. Written as DNA, the CDR3 is TGTGCCAGCAGCTCCCATCAGGGTAATGAGCAGTTCTTC. Its translation: CASSSHQGNEQFF.

The chain carries TRBV18 and TRBJ1-1; TRBD1 might be the D (5 bases). The V gene's germline CDR1 is KGHSH and CDR2 LQKENI. V lost 1 base and J 4 bases, leaving 13 bases between the germline ends. The CDR3 is 15 amino acids. In DNA form, the CDR3 reads TGTGCCAGCTCACCACGGGGGGGGGAAGTCACTGAAGCTTTCTTT. It translates to CASSPRGGEVTEAFF.

The chain joins TRBV19 to TRBJ1-4, with D unresolved. The CDR3 sequence is 15 residues long. Germline CDR1 is LNHDA and CDR2 is SQIVND (reference sequence). Trimming removed 3 bases at V and 4 bases at J, with 12 bases between. CDR3 coding DNA: TGTGCCAGTAGTATCTCCGAGACGGGTAATGAAAAACTGTTTTTT. As protein: CASSISETGNEKLFF.

The V gene is TRBV6-5, the J gene TRBJ1-2; maybe TRBD1 (5 bases). Trimming stripped 0 bases from V and 4 bases from J, with 12 bases between. This CDR3 is built from 15 residues. Germline V gives CDR1 MNHEY, CDR2 SVGAGI. The CDR3 DNA sequence: TGTGCCAGCAGTTACTCACGGCAGGGAGGCTATGGCTACACCTTC. This encodes CASSYSRQGGYGYTF.

V and J are TRBV10-1 and TRBJ2-5; D possibly corresponds to TRBD2 (5 bases). This CDR3 spans 13 amino acids. V lost 0 bases and J lost 3, with 5 bases in between. Germline loops: CDR1 WNHNN, CDR2 SYGVQD (reference sequence). The CDR3 nucleotides read TGCGCCAGCAGTGAGTCGAGGGAAGAGACCCAGTACTTC. Amino acids: CASSESREETQYF.

The genes are TRBV5-1 and TRBJ2-7; 9 positions match TRBD1. The length of the CDR3 is 14 residues. After removal of 3 bases from V and 2 bases from J, the junction contained 3 bases not matched to a gene. Germline V CDR1 and CDR2: SGHRS, YFSETQ. DNA of the CDR3: TGCGCCAGCAGCTGGGGACAGGGACCCTACGAGCAGTACTTC. It encodes CASSWGQGPYEQYF. Variable domain in full (rest from reference TRBV5-1 and TRBJ2-7): KAGVTQTPRYLIKTRGQQVTLSCSPISGHRSVSWYQQTPGQGLQFLFEYFSETQRNKGNFPGRFSGRQFSNSRSEMNVSTLELGDSALYLCASSWGQGPYEQYFGPGTRLTVT.

The CDR3 loop reads CASRTGGEETQYF. The CDR3 bases are TGCGCCAGCAGGACAGGGGGCGAGGAGACCCAGTACTTC. The rearrangement links TRBV10-2 to TRBJ2-5, with 10 bases identical to TRBD1. Germline V gene data show CDR1 as WSHSY and CDR2 as SAAADI. The trim removed 6 bases at V and 5 bases at J, leaving 3 bases unmatched. The CDR3 sequence is 13 residues long.